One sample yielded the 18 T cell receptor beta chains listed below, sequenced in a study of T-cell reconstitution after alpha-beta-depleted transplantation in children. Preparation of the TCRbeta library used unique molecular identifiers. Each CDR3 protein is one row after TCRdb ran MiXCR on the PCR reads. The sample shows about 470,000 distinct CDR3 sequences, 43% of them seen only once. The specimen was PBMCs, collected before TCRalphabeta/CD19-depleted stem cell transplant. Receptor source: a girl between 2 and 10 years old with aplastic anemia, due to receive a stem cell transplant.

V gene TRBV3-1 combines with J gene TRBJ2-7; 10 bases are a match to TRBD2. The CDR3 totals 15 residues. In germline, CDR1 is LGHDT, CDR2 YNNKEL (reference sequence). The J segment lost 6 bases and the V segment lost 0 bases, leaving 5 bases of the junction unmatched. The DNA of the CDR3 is TGTGCCAGCAGCCAAGACAGCGGGAGGGGGCGCGAGCAGTACTTC. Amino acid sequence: CASSQDSGRGREQYF.

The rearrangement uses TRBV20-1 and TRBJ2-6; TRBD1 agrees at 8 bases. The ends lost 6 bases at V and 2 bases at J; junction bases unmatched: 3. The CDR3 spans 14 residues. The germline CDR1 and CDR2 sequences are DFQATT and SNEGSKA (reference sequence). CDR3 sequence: CSARGPTGANVLTF. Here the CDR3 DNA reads TGCAGTGCCAGGGGGCCAACTGGGGCCAACGTCCTGACTTTC.

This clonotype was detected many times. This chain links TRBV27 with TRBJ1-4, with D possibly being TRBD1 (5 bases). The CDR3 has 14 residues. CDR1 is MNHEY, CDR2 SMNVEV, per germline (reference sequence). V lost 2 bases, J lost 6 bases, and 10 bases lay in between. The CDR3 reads CASSLNGRDEKLFF. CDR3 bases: TGTGCCAGCAGTTTAAACGGCAGGGATGAAAAACTGTTTTTT. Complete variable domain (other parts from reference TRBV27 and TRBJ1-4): EAQVTQNPRYLITVTGKKLTVTCSQNMNHEYMSWYRQDPGLGLRQIYYSMNVEVTDKGDVPEGYKVSRKEKRNFPLILESPSPNQTSLYFCASSLNGRDEKLFFGSGTQLSVL.

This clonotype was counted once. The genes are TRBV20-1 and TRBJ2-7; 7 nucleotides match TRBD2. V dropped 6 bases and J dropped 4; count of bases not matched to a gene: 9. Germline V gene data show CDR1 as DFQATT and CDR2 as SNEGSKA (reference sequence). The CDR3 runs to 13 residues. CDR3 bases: TGCAGTGCCACAAGCGGGGAGGCGTACGAGCAGTACTTC. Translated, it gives CSATSGEAYEQYF.

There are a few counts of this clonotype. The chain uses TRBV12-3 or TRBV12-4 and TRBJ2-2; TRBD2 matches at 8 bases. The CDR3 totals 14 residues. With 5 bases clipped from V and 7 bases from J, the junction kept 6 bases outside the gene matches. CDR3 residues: CASSLREGRGELFF. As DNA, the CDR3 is TGTGCCAGCAGTCTCCGGGAGGGCCGCGGGGAGCTGTTTTTT.

CDR3 in DNA: TGCAGTGCGTCCGGGACTAGCGGCCGCGGGAAGCAGTACTTC. Translated, it gives CSASGTSGRGKQYF. This chain links TRBV20-1 with TRBJ2-7; TRBD2 matches at 11 bases. CDR1 DFQATT and CDR2 SNEGSKA come from the germline V gene (reference sequence). V lost 6 bases, J lost 8 bases, and 12 bases stayed unmatched. CDR3 length: 14 residues.

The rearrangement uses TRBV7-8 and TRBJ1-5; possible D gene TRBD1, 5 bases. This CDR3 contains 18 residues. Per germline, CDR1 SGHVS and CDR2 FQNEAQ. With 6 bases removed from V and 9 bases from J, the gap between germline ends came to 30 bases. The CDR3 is CASSNNLGTDGVVRPQHF. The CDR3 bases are TGTGCCAGCAGTAACAATCTCGGGACGGACGGAGTTGTGCGGCCCCAGCATTTT.

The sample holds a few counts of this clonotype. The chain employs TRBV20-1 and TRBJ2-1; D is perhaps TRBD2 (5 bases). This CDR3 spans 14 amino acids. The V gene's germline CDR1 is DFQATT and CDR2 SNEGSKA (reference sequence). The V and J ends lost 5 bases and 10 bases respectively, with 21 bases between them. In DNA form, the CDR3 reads TGCAGTGCTTCAAGGCCGCGGGCTGCCTGGGAGCAGTTCTTC. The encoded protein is CSASRPRAAWEQFF.

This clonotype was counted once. In DNA form, the CDR3 reads TGCAGTGCTACTACGTACCCCCAAGGGGAAGTAGAGGGCTACACCTTC. Amino acids: CSATTYPQGEVEGYTF. The rearrangement uses TRBV20-1 and TRBJ1-2, with a weak D call TRBD1 (5 bases). The CDR3 extends over 16 amino acids. V was cut by 4 bases and J by 8 bases, with 26 bases left in between. CDR1 and CDR2 (germline): DFQATT, SNEGSKA (reference sequence).

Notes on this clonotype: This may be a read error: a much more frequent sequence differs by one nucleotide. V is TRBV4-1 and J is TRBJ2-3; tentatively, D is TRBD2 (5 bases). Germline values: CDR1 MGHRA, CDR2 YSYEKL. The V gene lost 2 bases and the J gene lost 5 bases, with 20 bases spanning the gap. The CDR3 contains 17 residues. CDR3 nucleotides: TGCGCCAGCAGCCAACGTCCGGTGAGGGAGAGGGTAGATACGCAGTATTTT. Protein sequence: CASSQRPVRERVDTQYF.

The CDR3 here is CASSSPTGGACEKLFF. The CDR3 region has the DNA TGTGCCAGCAGTTCCCCTACAGGGGGCGCGTGTGAAAAACTGTTTTTT. This chain connects TRBV28 to TRBJ1-4; 9 bases are a match to TRBD1. The CDR3 runs 16 residues. The V gene's germline CDR1 is MDHEN and CDR2 SYDVKM. V lost 4 bases and J lost 7; bases outside the gene matches: 10. Filled out from reference TRBV28 and TRBJ1-4, the complete variable domain reads DVKVTQSSRYLVKRTGEKVFLECVQDMDHENMFWYRQDPGLGLRLIYFSYDVKMKEKGDIPEGYSVSREKKERFSLILESASTNQTSMYLCASSSPTGGACEKLFFGSGTQLSVL.

The chain's CDR3 is CAISVKSTTDTQYF. CDR3 nucleotide sequence: TGTGCCATCAGTGTAAAATCGACCACAGATACGCAGTATTTT. The V call is TRBV10-3, the J call TRBJ2-3; no firm D call. Looked up from germline, CDR1 is ENHRY and CDR2 is SYGVKD. V lost 4 bases to trimming and J lost 2 bases, with 10 bases between them. The CDR3 contains 14 residues.

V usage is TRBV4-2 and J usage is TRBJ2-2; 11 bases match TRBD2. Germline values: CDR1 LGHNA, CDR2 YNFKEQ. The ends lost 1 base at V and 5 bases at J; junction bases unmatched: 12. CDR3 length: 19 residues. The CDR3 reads CASSQGGLAGGLGTGELFF. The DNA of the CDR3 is TGTGCCAGCAGCCAAGGAGGCCTAGCGGGAGGTCTAGGGACCGGGGAGCTGTTTTTT.

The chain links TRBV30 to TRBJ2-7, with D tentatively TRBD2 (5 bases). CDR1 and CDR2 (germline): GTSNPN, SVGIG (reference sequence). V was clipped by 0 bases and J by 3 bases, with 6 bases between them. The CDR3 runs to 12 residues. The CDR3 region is CAWSVRDYEQYF. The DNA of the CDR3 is TGTGCCTGGAGTGTCCGGGACTACGAGCAGTACTTC.

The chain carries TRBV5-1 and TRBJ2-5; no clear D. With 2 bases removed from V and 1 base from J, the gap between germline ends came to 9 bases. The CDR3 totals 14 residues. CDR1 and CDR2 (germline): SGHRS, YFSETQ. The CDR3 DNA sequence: TGCGCCAGCAGCTTCTCATGGATCCAAGAGACCCAGTACTTC. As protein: CASSFSWIQETQYF.

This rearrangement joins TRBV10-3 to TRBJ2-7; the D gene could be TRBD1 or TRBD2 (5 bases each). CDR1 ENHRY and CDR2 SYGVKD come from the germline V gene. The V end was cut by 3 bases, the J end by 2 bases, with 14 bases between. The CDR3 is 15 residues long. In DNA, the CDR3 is TGTGCCATCAGTGAACACCGGGACCGGGCCTACGAGCAGTACTTC. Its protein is CAISEHRDRAYEQYF.

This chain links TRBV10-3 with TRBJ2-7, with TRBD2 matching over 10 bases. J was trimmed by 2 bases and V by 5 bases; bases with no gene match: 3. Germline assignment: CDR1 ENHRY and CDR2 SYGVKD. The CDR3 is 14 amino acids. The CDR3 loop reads CAISKAGGTYEQYF. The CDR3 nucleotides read TGTGCCATCAGTAAAGCGGGAGGGACCTACGAGCAGTACTTC.

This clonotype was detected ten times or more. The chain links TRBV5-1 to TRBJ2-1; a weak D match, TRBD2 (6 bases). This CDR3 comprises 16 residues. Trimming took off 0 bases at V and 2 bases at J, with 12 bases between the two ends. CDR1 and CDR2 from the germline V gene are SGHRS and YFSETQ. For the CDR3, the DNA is TGCGCCAGCAGCTTGGCGGGCGGGATGGCCTACAATGAGCAGTTCTTC. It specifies CASSLAGGMAYNEQFF. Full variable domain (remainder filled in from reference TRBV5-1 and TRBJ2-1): KAGVTQTPRYLIKTRGQQVTLSCSPISGHRSVSWYQQTPGQGLQFLFEYFSETQRNKGNFPGRFSGRQFSNSRSEMNVSTLELGDSALYLCASSLAGGMAYNEQFFGPGTRLTVL.